This TCR beta chain was recovered during a study of CD8 T cells in Susac syndrome. CDR1 and CDR2 from the germline V gene are LGHDT and YNNKEL (reference sequence). The trim removed 4 bases at V and 4 bases at J, leaving 7 bases unmatched. This CDR3 comprises 16 residues. RNA amounts of about 0.5 to 1 ug underwent reverse transcription with random hexamers. It was immunoSEQ multiplex PCR that amplified TCR beta CDR3 across 54 Vbeta and 13 Jbeta. From the immunoSEQ multiplex PCR reads, TCRdb called clonotypes with MiXCR, one entry per CDR3 protein. The data contain fewer than 250,000 distinct CDR3 sequences, approximately 93% of them seen just once; the ten biggest clones take up approximately 0.098%. FACS was used to enrich TEMRA cells, whereas the CD8+ and CD4+ T cells were obtained by negative isolation.

The TCR sequence derives from a human donor in good health. The gene calls are TRBV3-1 and TRBJ2-3, with TRBD2 matching 11 bases. The sample comprised CD4+ T cells from PBMCs. The CDR3 loop is CASSPEPLAGADTQYF. The CDR3 nucleotides are TGTGCCAGCAGCCCTGAGCCACTAGCGGGGGCAGATACGCAGTATTTT.